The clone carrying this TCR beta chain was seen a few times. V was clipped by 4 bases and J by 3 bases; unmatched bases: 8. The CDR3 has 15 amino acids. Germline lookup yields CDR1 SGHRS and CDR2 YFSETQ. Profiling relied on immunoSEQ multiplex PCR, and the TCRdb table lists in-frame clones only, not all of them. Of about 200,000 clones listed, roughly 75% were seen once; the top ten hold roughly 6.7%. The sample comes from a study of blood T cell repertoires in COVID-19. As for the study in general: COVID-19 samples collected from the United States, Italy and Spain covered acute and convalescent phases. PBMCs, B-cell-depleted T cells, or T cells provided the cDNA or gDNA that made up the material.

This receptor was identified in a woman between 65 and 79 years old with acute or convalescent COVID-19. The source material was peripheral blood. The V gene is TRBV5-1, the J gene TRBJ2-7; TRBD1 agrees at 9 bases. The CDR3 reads CASSVDRGPNYEQYF. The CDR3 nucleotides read TGCGCCAGCAGCGTGGACAGGGGCCCTAACTACGAGCAGTACTTC.